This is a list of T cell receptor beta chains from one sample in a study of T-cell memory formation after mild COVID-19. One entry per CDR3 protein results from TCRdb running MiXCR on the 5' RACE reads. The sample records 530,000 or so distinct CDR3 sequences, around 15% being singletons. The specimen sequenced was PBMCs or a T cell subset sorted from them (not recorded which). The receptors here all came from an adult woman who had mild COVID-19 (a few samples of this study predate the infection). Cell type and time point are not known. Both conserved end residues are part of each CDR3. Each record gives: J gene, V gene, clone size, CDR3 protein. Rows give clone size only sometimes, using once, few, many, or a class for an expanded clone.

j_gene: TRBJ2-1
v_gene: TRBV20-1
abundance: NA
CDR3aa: CSARSLRSNNEQFF

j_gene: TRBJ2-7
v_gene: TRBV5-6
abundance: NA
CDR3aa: CASSLFSEGVTSYEQYF

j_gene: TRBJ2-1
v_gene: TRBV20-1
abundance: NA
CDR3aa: CSARDVGAGANNEQFF

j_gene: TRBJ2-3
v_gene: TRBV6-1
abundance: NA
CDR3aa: CASSVLTGGGRADTQYF

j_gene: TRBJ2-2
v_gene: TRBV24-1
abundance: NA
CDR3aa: CATSDFKGAGTRELFF

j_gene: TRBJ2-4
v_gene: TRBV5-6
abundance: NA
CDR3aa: CASSRGGAVAKNIQYF

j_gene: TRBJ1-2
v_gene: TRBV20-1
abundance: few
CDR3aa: CSARVFGQGINYGYTF

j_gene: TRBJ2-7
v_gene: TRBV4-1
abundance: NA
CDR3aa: CASSPSQGAWNEQYF

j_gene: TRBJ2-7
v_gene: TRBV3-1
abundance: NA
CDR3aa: CASSRGLAGETYEQYF

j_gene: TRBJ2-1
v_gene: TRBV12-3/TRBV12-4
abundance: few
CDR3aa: CASSVEGEQFF

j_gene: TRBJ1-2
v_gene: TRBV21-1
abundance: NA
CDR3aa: CASSKRLGGPCYGYTF

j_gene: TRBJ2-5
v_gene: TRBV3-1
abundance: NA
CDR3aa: CASRGEGYETQYF

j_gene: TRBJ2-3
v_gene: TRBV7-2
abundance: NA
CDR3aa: CASSSYSKDTQYF

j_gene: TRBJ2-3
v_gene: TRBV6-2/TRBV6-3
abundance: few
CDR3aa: CASSFGRLAGGKTDTQYF

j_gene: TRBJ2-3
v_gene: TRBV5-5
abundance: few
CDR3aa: CASSLEPGGDTQYF

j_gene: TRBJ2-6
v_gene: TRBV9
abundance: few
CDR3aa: CASSAGFKRLWSGANVLTF

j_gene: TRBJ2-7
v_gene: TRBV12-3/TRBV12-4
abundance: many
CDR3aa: CASSSPSGPSDEQYF

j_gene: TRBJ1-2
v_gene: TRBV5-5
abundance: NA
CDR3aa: CASSLAWWGTDKASGYGYTF

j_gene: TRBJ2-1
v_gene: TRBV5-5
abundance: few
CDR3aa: CASSSSGQRNNEQFF

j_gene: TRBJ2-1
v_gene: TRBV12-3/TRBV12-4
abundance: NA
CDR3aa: CASSLKLHLNEQFF

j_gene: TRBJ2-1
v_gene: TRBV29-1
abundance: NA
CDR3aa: CSVEGGLAGGYEQFF

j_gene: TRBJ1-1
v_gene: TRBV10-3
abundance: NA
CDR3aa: CAISGGGGVSTEAFF

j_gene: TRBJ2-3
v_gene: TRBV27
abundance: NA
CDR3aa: CASSFTGGSLLTDTQYF

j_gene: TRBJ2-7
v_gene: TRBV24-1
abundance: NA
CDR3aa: CATSDSGREQYF

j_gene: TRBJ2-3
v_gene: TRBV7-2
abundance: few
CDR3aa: CASSFLQPDTQYF

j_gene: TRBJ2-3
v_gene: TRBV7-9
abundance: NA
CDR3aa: CATRTGDTDTQYF